The 20 T cell receptor beta chains below were found in one sample sequenced in a study of monozygotic twins with inflammatory bowel disease. Reprocessing the 5' RACE reads, TCRdb reports a single entry for every CDR3 protein and omits DNA. Listed are some 170,000 distinct CDR3 sequences; 2% to 3% falls within the top ten. Sequencing was carried out using blood. The receptors shown here come from a human donor with ulcerative colitis or Crohn's disease, or a healthy co-twin of an affected twin (not recorded which).

The V and J genes are TRBV12-3 or TRBV12-4 and TRBJ2-1; TCRdb designates TRBD2, a call that cannot be tested without DNA. The CDR3 has 16 amino acids. This CDR3 reads CASSSPIAGSRDEQFF.

The genes are TRBV7-2 and TRBJ1-2; with no DNA, the TCRdb D assignment of TRBD1 cannot be verified. The germline V gene has CDR1 SGHTA and CDR2 FQGNSA. This CDR3 comprises 14 residues. The CDR3 is CARRRDRVLYGYTF.

This chain uses TRBV2 with TRBJ2-5; as DNA is missing, the TRBD1 call by TCRdb cannot be tested. From germline, CDR1 is SNHLY and CDR2 FYNNEI. There are 13 residues in the CDR3. CDR3 amino acids: CASSARGGETQYF.

The gene calls are TRBV20-1 and TRBJ2-2. The CDR3 length is 12 residues. Germline CDR1 reads DFQATT; CDR2 reads SNEGSKA (reference sequence). CDR3 protein: CSARVATGELFF.

This sequence joins TRBV25-1 and TRBJ2-1; as DNA is missing, the TRBD1 call by TCRdb cannot be tested. This CDR3 comprises 14 residues. CDR1 and CDR2 (germline): MGHDK, SYGVNS. CDR3: CASSELTGGDEQFF. Full variable domain (remainder filled in from reference TRBV25-1 and TRBJ2-1): EADIYQTPRYLVIGTGKKITLECSQTMGHDKMYWYQQDPGMELHLIHYSYGVNSTEKGDLSSESTVSRIRTEHFPLTLESARPSHTSQYLCASSELTGGDEQFFGPGTRLTVL.

The rearrangement joins TRBV9 to TRBJ2-7. Germline assignment: CDR1 SGDLS and CDR2 YYNGEE. The CDR3 is 13 amino acids. The CDR3 sequence: CASSVGQDYEQYF. Full variable domain (rest looked up from reference TRBV9 and TRBJ2-7): DSGVTQTPKHLITATGQRVTLRCSPRSGDLSVYWYQQSLDQGLQFLIQYYNGEERAKGNILERFSAQQFPDLHSELNLSSLELGDSALYFCASSVGQDYEQYFGPGTRLTVT.

This chain connects TRBV20-1 to TRBJ2-5; lacking DNA, the TRBD2 call made by TCRdb goes unchecked. Germline CDR1 is DFQATT and CDR2 is SNEGSKA (reference sequence). This CDR3 is 18 amino acids long. The CDR3 is CRGLRGTSGGVDQETQYF.

CDR3 amino acids: CASSPRLNTDTQYF. The rearrangement joins TRBV7-8 to TRBJ2-3; there is no DNA to check the TCRdb D call of TRBD2. Germline V gene lookup returns CDR1 SGHVS and CDR2 FQNEAQ. The CDR3 covers 14 residues.

The V gene is TRBV6-5, the J gene TRBJ1-4; the D gene TCRdb calls, TRBD1, cannot be checked with no DNA. Germline CDR1 is MNHEY and CDR2 is SVGAGI. CDR3 length: 15 residues. This CDR3 is CASSFSGTGEEKLFF.

V is TRBV11-3 and J is TRBJ2-3; with no DNA, the TCRdb D assignment of TRBD1 cannot be verified. CDR1 is SGHNT and CDR2 is YENEEA in the germline V gene. The CDR3 sequence is 14 residues long. CDR3 in amino acids: CASSSRDNTDTQYF. The full variable domain, rest sourced from reference TRBV11-3 and TRBJ2-3, is EAGVVQSPRYKIIEKKQPVAFWCNPISGHNTLYWYLQNLGQGPELLIRYENEEAVDDSQLPKDRFSAERLKGVDSTLKIQPAELGDSAVYLCASSSRDNTDTQYFGPGTRLTVL.

The CDR3 loop is CASSLARGLNEQFF. This rearrangement joins TRBV7-2 to TRBJ2-1; there is no DNA to check the TCRdb D call of TRBD1. CDR1 SGHTA and CDR2 FQGNSA come from the germline V gene. This CDR3 spans 14 amino acids.

The CDR3 spells CASSSAPTGGAYEQYF. This chain links TRBV5-1 with TRBJ2-7; TCRdb picks TRBD1, but there is no DNA to check that call. CDR3 length: 16 amino acids. Germline V gene data show CDR1 as SGHRS and CDR2 as YFSETQ.

CDR3: CSARDRGLSYNEQFF. The chain is built from TRBV20-1 and TRBJ2-1. The CDR3 is 15 residues long. Looked up from germline, CDR1 is DFQATT and CDR2 is SNEGSKA (reference sequence).

The V gene is TRBV7-3, the J gene TRBJ1-2; with no DNA, the TCRdb D assignment of TRBD1 cannot be verified. This CDR3 region has 13 residues. Germline CDR1 is SGHTA and CDR2 is FQGTGA. CDR3 loop: CASSPTGTGVFTF. Using reference TRBV7-3 and TRBJ1-2 for the parts outside the CDR3, the full variable domain is GAGVSQTPSNKVTEKGKYVELRCDPISGHTALYWYRQSLGQGPEFLIYFQGTGAADDSGLPNDRFFAVRPEGSVSTLKIQRTERGDSAVYLCASSPTGTGVFTFGSGTRLTVV.

The chain uses TRBV4-1 and TRBJ2-1; the TRBD2 assignment by TCRdb is unverifiable without DNA. CDR1 and CDR2 from the germline V gene are MGHRA and YSYEKL. The CDR3 is made up of 17 amino acids. This CDR3 is CASSQEGPAGPYNEQFF.

The chain recombines TRBV7-6 with TRBJ2-3; as DNA is missing, the TRBD1 call by TCRdb cannot be tested. Germline CDR1 is SGHVS and CDR2 is FNYEAQ. The CDR3 extends over 17 amino acids. The CDR3 loop is CASSPARDGTSTDTQYF.

This sequence joins TRBV29-1 and TRBJ2-7; TCRdb designates TRBD1, a call that cannot be tested without DNA. The CDR3 length is 14 residues. CDR1 and CDR2 from the germline V gene are SQVTM and ANQGSEA. CDR3 sequence reads: CSVEETGVWDEQYF.

V gene TRBV14 combines with J gene TRBJ1-2. The CDR3 spans 15 residues. The germline CDR1 and CDR2 sequences are SGHDN and FVKESK. This CDR3 reads CASSQDLGSFYGYTF. The full variable domain, rest sourced from reference TRBV14 and TRBJ1-2, is EAGVTQFPSHSVIEKGQTVTLRCDPISGHDNLYWYRRVMGKEIKFLLHFVKESKQDESGMPNNRFLAERTGGTYSTLKVQPAELEDSGVYFCASSQDLGSFYGYTFGSGTRLTVV.

This chain joins TRBV9 and TRBJ1-1. The CDR3 is 14 amino acids. Germline V CDR1 and CDR2: SGDLS, YYNGEE. CDR3 region: CASSDRAGNTEAFF.

The chain's CDR3 is CATAPGQGASGELFF. The chain couples TRBV10-3 to TRBJ2-2; lacking DNA, the TRBD1 call made by TCRdb goes unchecked. The CDR3 length is 15 residues. Per the germline V gene, CDR1 is ENHRY and CDR2 is SYGVKD.